Shown below are 28 T cell receptor beta chains from a single sample sequenced in a study of patients and donors after allogeneic stem cell transplantation. One entry per CDR3 protein results from TCRdb running MiXCR on the RT-PCR reads. Of over 25,000 distinct CDR3 sequences in the sample, about two fifths were seen once. The sequenced sample was blood, either unsorted or a sorted T cell fraction (not recorded which). The receptors originated from a human donor who was either an allogeneic HSCT recipient or a stem cell or donor lymphocyte infusion donor (not recorded which). It is not recorded whose cells these are; they may come from a transplant donor.

The chain is built from TRBV11-1 and TRBJ1-1; the D is unclear. Looked up from germline, CDR1 is SGHAT and CDR2 is FQDESV (reference sequence). The CDR3 sequence is 13 residues long. Trimming shortened V by 5 bases and J by 1 base, and 8 bases separated the two germline ends. The CDR3 DNA reads TGTGCCAGCAGCGGACGGGAGAACACTGAAGCTTTCTTT. Encoded protein: CASSGRENTEAFF.

This clonotype was detected only a few times. This chain uses TRBV20-1 with TRBJ2-2, with a possible D match to TRBD2 (5 bases). Germline assignment: CDR1 DFQATT and CDR2 SNEGSKA (reference sequence). Trimming stripped 0 bases from V and 1 base from J, with 9 bases between. The CDR3 contains 15 residues. The CDR3 DNA is TGCAGTGCTAGAGATGTTCGGGGGAACACCGGGGAGCTGTTTTTT. The encoded protein is CSARDVRGNTGELFF.

V usage is TRBV29-1 and J usage is TRBJ2-5; 8 bases align to TRBD1. The CDR3 has 12 amino acids. J lost 3 bases, V lost 7 bases, and 4 bases had no gene match. Germline V gene data show CDR1 as SQVTM and CDR2 as ANQGSEA. The CDR3 nucleotides read TGCAGCGCGATGACAGGGGAAGAGACCCAGTACTTC. It specifies CSAMTGEETQYF.

This clonotype was detected only a few times. The J gene is TRBJ1-4, the V gene TRBV18; D gene uncertain. Trimming removed 3 bases from V and 7 bases from J, with 15 bases in between. This CDR3 region has 15 residues. Germline loops: CDR1 KGHSH, CDR2 LQKENI. Here the CDR3 reads CASSPVRGFGEKLFF. The CDR3 coding sequence is TGTGCCAGCTCACCCGTTCGGGGTTTTGGTGAAAAACTGTTTTTT.

This clonotype was detected ten times or more. The genes are TRBV20-1 and TRBJ1-2; no reliable D call. Trimming shortened V by 6 bases and J by 8 bases, and 10 bases separated the two germline ends. This CDR3 comprises 10 residues. Germline loops: CDR1 DFQATT, CDR2 SNEGSKA (reference sequence). This CDR3 is CSAWVGGYTF. DNA for the CDR3: TGCAGTGCGTGGGTAGGCGGCTACACCTTC.

This clonotype was seen a handful of times. The chain has TRBV29-1 and TRBJ1-3, with a weak D call TRBD1 (6 bases). Germline CDR1 is SQVTM and CDR2 is ANQGSEA. CDR3 length: 13 residues. The V end was cut by 5 bases, the J end by 1 base, with 9 bases between. For the CDR3, the DNA is TGCAGCGTTAGGGGGGCATCTGGAAACACCATATATTTT. Encoded protein: CSVRGASGNTIYF.

The chain is built from TRBV20-1 and TRBJ2-3; D possibly corresponds to TRBD1 (6 bases). The V and J ends lost 6 bases and 2 bases respectively, with 15 bases between them. CDR1 and CDR2 (germline): DFQATT, SNEGSKA (reference sequence). The CDR3 loop spans 14 amino acids. DNA of the CDR3: TGCAGTGCGTCGGGACACCCGTTCACAGATACGCAGTATTTT. It codes for CSASGHPFTDTQYF.

This clonotype has just a few counts. V gene TRBV29-1 combines with J gene TRBJ1-4; no definite D call. CDR1 and CDR2 from the germline V gene are SQVTM and ANQGSEA. The CDR3 covers 11 residues. Trimming removed 6 bases from V and 8 bases from J, with 10 bases in between. This CDR3 is CSVKSGEKLFF. In DNA, the CDR3 is TGCAGCGTCAAGAGTGGGGAAAAACTGTTTTTT. The full variable domain, rest sourced from reference TRBV29-1 and TRBJ1-4, is SAVISQKPSRDICQRGTSLTIQCQVDSQVTMMFWYRQQPGQSLTLIATANQGSEATYESGFVIDKFPISRPNLTFSTLTVSNMSPEDSSIYLCSVKSGEKLFFGSGTQLSVL.

The gene calls are TRBV12-3 or TRBV12-4 and TRBJ2-5; 9 positions agree with TRBD1. This CDR3 is built from 15 residues. V gave up 4 bases and J gave up 5 bases; unmatched junction bases: 8. CDR3: CASSSAQGAGETQYF. The CDR3 DNA reads TGTGCCAGCAGTTCTGCACAGGGGGCTGGGGAGACCCAGTACTTC.

The chain uses TRBV5-1 and TRBJ2-1; D is uncertain. The CDR3 sequence is 12 residues long. V was trimmed by 0 bases and J by 7 bases, leaving 5 bases between them. Per germline, CDR1 SGHRS and CDR2 YFSETQ. CDR3 residues: CASSLGTNEQFF. As DNA, the CDR3 is TGCGCCAGCAGCTTGGGGACGAATGAGCAGTTCTTC.

The CDR3 sequence: CASSLEQETQYF. The CDR3 DNA reads as TGTGCCAGCAGCTTAGAACAAGAGACCCAGTACTTC. The rearrangement joins TRBV7-9 to TRBJ2-5, with D unresolved. This CDR3 is built from 12 residues. The germline V and J ends were trimmed by 1 base and 2 bases, with 2 bases remaining between them. The germline CDR1 and CDR2 sequences are SEHNR and FQNEAQ (reference sequence). The variable domain in full, completed from reference TRBV7-9 and TRBJ2-5, reads DTGVSQNPRHKITKRGQNVTFRCDPISEHNRLYWYRQTLGQGPEFLTYFQNEAQLEKSRLLSDRFSAERPKGSFSTLEIQRTEQGDSAMYLCASSLEQETQYFGPGTRLLVL.

This rearrangement joins TRBV4-1 to TRBJ1-5; 10 nucleotides align to TRBD1. The germline CDR1 and CDR2 sequences are MGHRA and YSYEKL. The CDR3 runs to 14 residues. After removal of 4 bases from V and 5 bases from J, the junction contained 2 bases not matched to a gene. CDR3 DNA: TGCGCCAGCAGCCCAGGGACAGGGGATCAGCCCCAGCATTTT. Its translation: CASSPGTGDQPQHF.

As to this clonotype: A clone one base away is much larger, so this may be a read error. The rearrangement joins TRBV20-1 to TRBJ2-4; perhaps D is TRBD1 or TRBD2 (6 bases each). The germline CDR1 and CDR2 sequences are DFQATT and SNEGSKA (reference sequence). The CDR3 consists of 14 residues. Trimming removed 4 bases from V and 6 bases from J, with 16 bases in between. In DNA form, the CDR3 reads TGCAGTGCTACCCCCCTAGAGGGGGGAAACATTCAGTACTTC. Its translation is CSATPLEGGNIQYF.

The chain has TRBV24-1 and TRBJ2-1; D possibly corresponds to TRBD1 (5 bases). Trimming took off 2 bases at V and 9 bases at J, with 10 bases between the two ends. Germline CDR1 KGHDR, CDR2 SFDVKD. The CDR3 covers 13 residues. CDR3 in DNA: TGTGCCACCAGTGATTGGGGCAGTGGTGAGCAGTTCTTC. Residues: CATSDWGSGEQFF.

This clonotype was detected a few times. This sequence joins TRBV12-3 or TRBV12-4 and TRBJ2-5, with D possibly matching TRBD2 (6 bases). V was shortened by 8 bases and J by 2 bases, with 12 bases between the two germline ends. CDR3 length: 13 residues. DNA of the CDR3: TGTGCCAGCCATACGGCGGGACAAGAGACCCAGTACTTC. Protein sequence: CASHTAGQETQYF.

The chain uses TRBV11-2 and TRBJ1-6, with D unresolved. The CDR3 extends over 15 amino acids. V lost 4 bases, J lost 8 bases, and 15 bases lay in between. The germline V gene encodes CDR1 SGHAT and CDR2 FQNNGV. The CDR3 region is CASSSPGLGDSPLHF. The DNA of the CDR3 is TGTGCCAGCAGCTCCCCCGGACTCGGGGATTCACCCCTCCACTTT. The full variable domain, rest sourced from reference TRBV11-2 and TRBJ1-6, is EAGVAQSPRYKIIEKRQSVAFWCNPISGHATLYWYQQILGQGPKLLIQFQNNGVVDDSQLPKDRFSAERLKGVDSTLKIQPAKLEDSAVYLCASSSPGLGDSPLHFGNGTRLTVT.

This chain uses TRBV19 with TRBJ1-1; D remains unclear. The CDR3 is 13 amino acids. From germline, CDR1 is LNHDA and CDR2 SQIVND (reference sequence). Trimming removed 5 bases at V and 4 bases at J, with 11 bases between. CDR3 sequence (DNA): TGTGCCAGTAGTCAGTCGGTGAGCACTGAAGCTTTCTTT. Its translation is CASSQSVSTEAFF.

The table lists this clonotype with a few counts. V is TRBV6-5 and J is TRBJ2-1; D possibly corresponds to TRBD1 (6 bases). V was trimmed by 0 bases and J by 7 bases, leaving 10 bases between them. Germline loops: CDR1 MNHEY, CDR2 SVGAGI. The CDR3 consists of 14 residues. The CDR3 DNA is TGTGCCAGCAGTTACTCGCAGGGGTGGAATGAGCAGTTCTTC. Protein: CASSYSQGWNEQFF.

This clonotype has just a few counts. V gene TRBV29-1 combines with J gene TRBJ1-1; D unresolved. V was shortened by 4 bases and J by 11 bases, with 14 bases between the two germline ends. CDR1 is SQVTM, CDR2 ANQGSEA, per germline. There are 11 residues in the CDR3. The CDR3 region is CSVGRSPLAFF. The CDR3 DNA is TGCAGCGTTGGCAGGTCCCCTTTGGCTTTCTTT.

V is TRBV7-8 and J is TRBJ1-5, with D possibly matching TRBD1 (5 bases). This CDR3 is 16 amino acids long. The V gene lost 5 bases and the J gene lost 1 base, with 15 bases spanning the gap. The germline V gene has CDR1 SGHVS and CDR2 FQNEAQ. The CDR3: CASSRTPQFSNQPQHF. The CDR3 coding sequence is TGTGCCAGCAGCCGGACACCCCAGTTCAGCAATCAGCCCCAGCATTTT.

The chain has TRBV10-3 and TRBJ2-3, with TRBD2 matching over 14 bases. This CDR3 is built from 15 residues. The germline gives CDR1 ENHRY, CDR2 SYGVKD. V trimming: 4 bases; J trimming: 4 bases; junction bases outside the gene matches: 1. The CDR3 is CAISGLAGGPDTQYF. CDR3 nucleotide sequence: TGTGCCATCAGTGGACTAGCGGGAGGGCCAGATACGCAGTATTTT.

This clonotype was seen a handful of times. The chain links TRBV28 to TRBJ1-5, with D uncertain. V was cut by 6 bases and J by 6 bases, with 15 bases left in between. This CDR3 has 14 residues. The germline CDR1 and CDR2 sequences are MDHEN and SYDVKM. The CDR3 loop reads CASSSIGPGQPQHF. In DNA form, the CDR3 reads TGTGCCAGCAGCTCGATTGGGCCGGGTCAGCCCCAGCATTTT. Looking up the rest from reference TRBV28 and TRBJ1-5 gives the full variable domain: DVKVTQSSRYLVKRTGEKVFLECVQDMDHENMFWYRQDPGLGLRLIYFSYDVKMKEKGDIPEGYSVSREKKERFSLILESASTNQTSMYLCASSSIGPGQPQHFGDGTRLSIL.

This chain uses TRBV6-5 with TRBJ1-1; D is undetermined. Germline-derived CDR1 and CDR2 are MNHEY and SVGAGI. V lost 5 bases to trimming and J lost 4 bases, with 17 bases between them. CDR3 length equals 15 residues. CDR3 loop: CASSPTREGGTEAFF. The CDR3 nucleotides are TGTGCCAGCAGTCCCACACGGGAGGGTGGCACTGAAGCTTTCTTT.

J is TRBJ1-5 and V is TRBV15; D gene ambiguous. The V end was cut by 0 bases, the J end by 5 bases, with 8 bases between. Looked up from germline, CDR1 is LNHNV and CDR2 is YYDKDF (reference sequence). This CDR3 is 14 amino acids long. CDR3: CATSRDRRDQPQHF. Here the CDR3 DNA reads TGTGCCACCAGCAGAGATAGAAGGGATCAGCCCCAGCATTTT.

The chain combines TRBV3-1 with TRBJ2-5, with 8 bases lining up with TRBD2. Germline CDR1 reads LGHDT; CDR2 reads YNNKEL (reference sequence). The CDR3 runs to 20 residues. V dropped 6 bases and J dropped 0; count of bases not matched to a gene: 21. The CDR3 coding sequence is TGTGCCAGCAGACTCAGAGGACAGCGGGGGACGGATCCGTACCAAGAGACCCAGTACTTC. Its translation is CASRLRGQRGTDPYQETQYF.

The chain couples TRBV5-1 to TRBJ1-2; 9 bases match TRBD1. The CDR3 sequence is 17 residues long. The J segment lost 5 bases and the V segment lost 0 bases, leaving 11 bases of the junction unmatched. Germline CDR1 and CDR2: SGHRS and YFSETQ. The CDR3 loop reads CASSLAGLGQGPYGYTF. The CDR3 nucleotides are TGCGCCAGCAGCTTGGCCGGGTTAGGACAGGGGCCTTATGGCTACACCTTC.

This chain connects TRBV10-3 to TRBJ2-7; 11 bases line up with TRBD2. The J segment lost 2 bases and the V segment lost 5 bases, leaving 5 bases of the junction unmatched. Germline values: CDR1 ENHRY, CDR2 SYGVKD. This CDR3 has 15 residues. The CDR3 loop reads CAISSGLAVTYEQYF. As DNA, the CDR3 is TGTGCCATCAGTTCGGGACTAGCGGTAACCTACGAGCAGTACTTC.

At least ten counts were recorded for this clonotype. This sequence joins TRBV5-1 and TRBJ1-2, with D tentatively TRBD1 (6 bases). The CDR3 length is 11 residues. Germline V gene lookup returns CDR1 SGHRS and CDR2 YFSETQ. The V and J ends lost 7 bases and 7 bases respectively, with 11 bases between them. The CDR3 sequence is CASAGHFGYTF. CDR3 sequence (DNA): TGCGCCAGCGCGGGACACTTTGGCTACACCTTC.